The sequence of this T cell receptor beta chain was determined in a study of T cell responses to AZD1222 COVID-19 vaccine. Study-wide findings and caveats: Unmutated variant regions are reportedly targeted by nearly half of spike-specific TCRs. Spike regions recognized by vaccine-associated CD4 TCRs spanned the protein, led by 160-218 and 743-854. There were mostly white British donors and more females than males, and clonal diversity was possibly underestimated. Once two AZD1222 doses were given, Spike-specific TCR breadth and depth went up.

Produced via immunoSEQ multiplex PCR; TCRdb's table is partial and in-frame only. This sample has about 130,000 clones, with around 86% found just once. As to this clone: Its antigen is unknown.

The germline gives CDR1 SEHNR, CDR2 FQNEAQ (reference sequence). The CDR3 has 15 amino acids. V was clipped by 5 bases and J by 0 bases, with 11 bases between them. This material consisted of peripheral blood, taken on day 0 of AZD1222 vaccination. The TCR comes from an adult in good health. The J gene is TRBJ1-5, the V gene TRBV7-9; unclear D gene. CDR3 bases: TGTGCCAGCAGCAGGGAGGATAATAGCAATCAGCCCCAGCATTTT. Its translation: CASSREDNSNQPQHF.